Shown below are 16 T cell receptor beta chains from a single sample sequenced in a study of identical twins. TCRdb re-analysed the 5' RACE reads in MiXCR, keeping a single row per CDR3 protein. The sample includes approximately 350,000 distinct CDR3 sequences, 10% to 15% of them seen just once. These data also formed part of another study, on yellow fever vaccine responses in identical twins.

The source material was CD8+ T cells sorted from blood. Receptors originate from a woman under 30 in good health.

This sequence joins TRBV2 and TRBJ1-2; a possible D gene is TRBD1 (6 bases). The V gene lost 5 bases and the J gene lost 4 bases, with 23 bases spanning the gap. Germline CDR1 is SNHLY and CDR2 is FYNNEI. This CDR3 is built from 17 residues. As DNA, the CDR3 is TGTGCCAGCAGTTTTATTCCCGGTGTACAGGGTTTCTATGGCTACACCTTC. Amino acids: CASSFIPGVQGFYGYTF.

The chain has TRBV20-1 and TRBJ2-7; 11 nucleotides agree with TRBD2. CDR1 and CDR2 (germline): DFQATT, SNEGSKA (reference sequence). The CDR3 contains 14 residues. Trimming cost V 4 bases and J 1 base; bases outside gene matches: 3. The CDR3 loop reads CSATSGGLSYEQYV. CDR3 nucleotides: TGCAGTGCTACTAGCGGGGGGCTTTCCTACGAGCAGTACGTC.

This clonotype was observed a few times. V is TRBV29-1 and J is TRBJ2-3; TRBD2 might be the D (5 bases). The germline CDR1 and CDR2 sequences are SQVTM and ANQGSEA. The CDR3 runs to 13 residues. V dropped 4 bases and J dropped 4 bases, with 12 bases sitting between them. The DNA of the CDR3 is TGCAGCGTTGTTTGCCCTAGCCCAGATACGCAGTATTTT. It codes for CSVVCPSPDTQYF.

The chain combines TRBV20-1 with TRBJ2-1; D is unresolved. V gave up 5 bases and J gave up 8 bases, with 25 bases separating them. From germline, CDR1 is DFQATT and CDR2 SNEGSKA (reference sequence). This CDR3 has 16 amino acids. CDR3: CSASQDALYLIHEQFF. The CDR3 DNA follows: TGCAGTGCTTCCCAGGACGCGCTTTACCTTATCCATGAGCAGTTCTTC.

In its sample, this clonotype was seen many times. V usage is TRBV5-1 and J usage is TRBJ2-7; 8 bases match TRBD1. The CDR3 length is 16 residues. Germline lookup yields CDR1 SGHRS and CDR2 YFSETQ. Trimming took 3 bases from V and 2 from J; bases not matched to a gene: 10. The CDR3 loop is CASSSGTGHTTYEQYF. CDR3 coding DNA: TGCGCCAGCAGCTCTGGGACAGGACATACCACCTACGAGCAGTACTTC. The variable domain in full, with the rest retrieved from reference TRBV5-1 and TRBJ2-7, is KAGVTQTPRYLIKTRGQQVTLSCSPISGHRSVSWYQQTPGQGLQFLFEYFSETQRNKGNFPGRFSGRQFSNSRSEMNVSTLELGDSALYLCASSSGTGHTTYEQYFGPGTRLTVT.

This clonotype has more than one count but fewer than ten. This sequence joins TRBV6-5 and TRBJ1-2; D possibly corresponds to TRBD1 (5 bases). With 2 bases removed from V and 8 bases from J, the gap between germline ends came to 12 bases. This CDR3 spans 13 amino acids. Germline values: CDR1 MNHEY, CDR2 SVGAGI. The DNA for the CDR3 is TGTGCCAGCAGTTACGGGGGAACGGACGGCTACACCTTC. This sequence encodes CASSYGGTDGYTF.

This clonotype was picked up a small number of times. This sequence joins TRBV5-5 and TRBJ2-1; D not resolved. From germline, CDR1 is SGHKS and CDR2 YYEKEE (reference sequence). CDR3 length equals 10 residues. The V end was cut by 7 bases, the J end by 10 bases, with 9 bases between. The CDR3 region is CASHAREQFF. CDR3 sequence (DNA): TGTGCCAGCCATGCCCGGGAGCAGTTCTTC.

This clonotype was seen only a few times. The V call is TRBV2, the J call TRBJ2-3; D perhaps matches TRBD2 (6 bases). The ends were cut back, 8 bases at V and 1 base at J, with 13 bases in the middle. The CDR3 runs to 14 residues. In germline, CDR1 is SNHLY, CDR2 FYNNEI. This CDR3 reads CASPPGVGTDTQYF. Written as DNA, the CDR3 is TGTGCCAGCCCCCCGGGGGTAGGCACAGATACGCAGTATTTT.

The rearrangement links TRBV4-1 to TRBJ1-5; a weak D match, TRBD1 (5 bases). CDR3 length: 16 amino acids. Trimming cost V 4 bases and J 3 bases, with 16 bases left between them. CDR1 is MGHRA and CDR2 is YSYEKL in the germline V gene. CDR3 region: CASSPNYGTFNQPQHF. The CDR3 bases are TGCGCCAGCAGCCCCAATTACGGGACTTTCAATCAGCCCCAGCATTTT.

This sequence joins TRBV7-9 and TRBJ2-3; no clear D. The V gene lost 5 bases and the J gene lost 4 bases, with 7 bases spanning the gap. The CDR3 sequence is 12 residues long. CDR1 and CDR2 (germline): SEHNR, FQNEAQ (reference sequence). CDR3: CASSQIADTQYF. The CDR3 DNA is TGTGCCAGCAGCCAGATAGCAGATACGCAGTATTTT.

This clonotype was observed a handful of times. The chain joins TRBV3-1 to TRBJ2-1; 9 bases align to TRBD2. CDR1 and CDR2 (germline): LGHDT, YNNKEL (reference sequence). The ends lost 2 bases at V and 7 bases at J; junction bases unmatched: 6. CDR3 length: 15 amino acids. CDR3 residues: CASSQFAGGLNEQFF. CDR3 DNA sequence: TGTGCCAGCAGCCAATTTGCGGGGGGGCTGAATGAGCAGTTCTTC.

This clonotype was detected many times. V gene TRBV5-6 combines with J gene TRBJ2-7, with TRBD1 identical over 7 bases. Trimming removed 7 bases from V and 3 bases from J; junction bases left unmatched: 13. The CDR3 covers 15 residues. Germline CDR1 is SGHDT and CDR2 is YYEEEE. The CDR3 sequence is CASGKGDSLFYEQYF. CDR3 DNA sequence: TGTGCCAGCGGCAAGGGGGACAGCCTTTTCTACGAGCAGTACTTC. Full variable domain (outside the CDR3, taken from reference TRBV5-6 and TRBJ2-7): DAGVTQSPTHLIKTRGQQVTLRCSPKSGHDTVSWYQQALGQGPQFIFQYYEEEERQRGNFPDRFSGHQFPNYSSELNVNALLLGDSALYLCASGKGDSLFYEQYFGPGTRLTVT.

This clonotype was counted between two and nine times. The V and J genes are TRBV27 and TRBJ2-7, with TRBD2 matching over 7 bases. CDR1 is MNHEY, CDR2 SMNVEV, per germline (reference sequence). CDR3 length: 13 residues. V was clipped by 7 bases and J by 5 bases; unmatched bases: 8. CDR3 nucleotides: TGTGCCAGCACCCGGGGAGGGCCCGACGAGCAGTACTTC. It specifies CASTRGGPDEQYF.

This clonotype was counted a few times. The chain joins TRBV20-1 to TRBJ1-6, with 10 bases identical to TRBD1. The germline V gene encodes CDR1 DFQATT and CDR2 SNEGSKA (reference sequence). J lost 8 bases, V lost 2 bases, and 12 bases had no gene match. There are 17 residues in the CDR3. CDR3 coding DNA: TGCAGTGCTAGACCCTCGTTCCGACAGGGGGCTGATTCACCCCTCCACTTT. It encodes CSARPSFRQGADSPLHF.

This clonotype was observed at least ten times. CDR3 loop: CASSQDARDSGFYEQYV. In DNA form, the CDR3 reads TGCGCCAGCAGCCAAGATGCTCGGGACAGTGGATTTTACGAGCAGTACGTC. This chain uses TRBV4-1 with TRBJ2-7; 7 bases agree with TRBD1. The CDR3 loop spans 17 amino acids. Germline values: CDR1 MGHRA, CDR2 YSYEKL. Germline trimming cut 0 bases from V and 4 bases from J; bases unmatched to any gene: 12.

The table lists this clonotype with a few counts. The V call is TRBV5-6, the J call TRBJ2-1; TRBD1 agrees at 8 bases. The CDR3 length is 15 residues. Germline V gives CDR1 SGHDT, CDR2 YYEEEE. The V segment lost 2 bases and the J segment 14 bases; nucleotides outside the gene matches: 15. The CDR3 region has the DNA TGTGCCAGCAGCTTTGGGGCAGGGGGCTTCCCGCAGGAGTTCTTC. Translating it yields CASSFGAGGFPQEFF.